Below, 3 T cell receptor beta chains from the same sample are listed, as sequenced in a study of OX40 agonist ivuxolimab in advanced cancers. Assay used: immunoSEQ multiplex PCR; TCRdb lists only in-frame clones, some missing. The repertoire holds more than 45,000 clones, over 65% seen once, with about 1.5% in the top ten. Material: CD4+ or CD8+ T cells sorted from blood, obtained in a trial of the OX40 agonist ivuxolimab. The receptors here all came from an adult with an advanced solid tumor such as melanoma, head and neck, liver or kidney cancer.

The chain uses TRBV5-4 and TRBJ2-7; tentatively, D is TRBD1 (5 bases). From germline, CDR1 is SGHNT and CDR2 YYREEE (reference sequence). The CDR3 runs to 14 residues. V lost 4 bases and J lost 3, with 14 bases in between. The CDR3 region has the DNA TGTGCCAGCAGCACAGGAGCAGCCCACTACGAGCAGTACTTC. It specifies CASSTGAAHYEQYF.

The rearrangement uses TRBV11-3 and TRBJ2-1; 7 positions agree with TRBD1. The V gene's germline CDR1 is SGHNT and CDR2 YENEEA. J lost 7 bases, V lost 6 bases, and 15 bases had no gene match. The CDR3 is 16 amino acids. CDR3 nucleotide sequence: TGTGCCAGCAGTCTGGGCCAGGTGGGGACAGTAAATGAGCAGTTCTTC. As protein: CASSLGQVGTVNEQFF.

The V gene is TRBV5-1, the J gene TRBJ2-5; TRBD1 aligns across 9 bases. The J segment lost 4 bases and the V segment lost 6 bases, leaving 13 bases of the junction unmatched. CDR3 length: 16 amino acids. The germline gives CDR1 SGHRS, CDR2 YFSETQ. The CDR3 bases are TGCGCCAGCACCTTTGGCGGGGACAGGGAATTAGAGACCCAGTACTTC. It codes for CASTFGGDRELETQYF.